The 17 T cell receptor beta chains in this list originate from one sample, sequenced in a study of blood T cell repertoires in COVID-19. Assay: immunoSEQ multiplex PCR; the TCRdb copy retains only in-frame clones and omits some. In the table there are some 400,000 clones, approximately 89% of which are singletons. Material for sequencing was peripheral blood. Source of these receptors: a woman aged 55-75 years with COVID-19, enrolled during active disease.

The J gene is TRBJ2-2, the V gene TRBV7-6; 9 bases align to TRBD1. This CDR3 is 18 amino acids long. Per germline, CDR1 SGHVS and CDR2 FNYEAQ. J lost 5 bases, V lost 4 bases, and 14 bases had no gene match. This chain's CDR3 is CASSSIRGNRGQTGELFF. The CDR3 DNA reads as TGTGCCAGCAGCTCCATCCGGGGGAACAGGGGGCAAACCGGGGAGCTGTTTTTT.

The chain is built from TRBV7-3 and TRBJ1-6, with D maybe TRBD1 (6 bases). Trimming left V 1 base short and J 11 bases short, with 15 bases between. This CDR3 is 15 amino acids long. CDR1 is SGHTA and CDR2 is FQGTGA in the germline V gene. CDR3 in DNA: TGTGCCAGCAGCTTAAATTCCAGGGGCACGACACCCCTCCACTTT. Encoded protein: CASSLNSRGTTPLHF.

The CDR3 region is CASRYTSGGTNTGELFF. In nucleotides, the CDR3 is TGTGCCAGTAGATACACTAGCGGGGGGACGAACACCGGGGAGCTGTTTTTT. The chain uses TRBV19 and TRBJ2-2; 12 positions agree with TRBD2. The CDR3 loop spans 17 amino acids. V dropped 6 bases and J dropped 0; count of bases not matched to a gene: 5. Germline V CDR1 and CDR2: LNHDA, SQIVND (reference sequence).

The rearrangement links TRBV7-9 to TRBJ1-5; TRBD1 aligns across 10 bases. In germline, CDR1 is SEHNR, CDR2 FQNEAQ (reference sequence). The CDR3 runs 17 residues. The ends lost 5 bases at V and 0 bases at J; junction bases unmatched: 7. CDR3 coding DNA: TGTGCCAGCAGCCTCGGGACAGGGGACTATAGCAATCAGCCCCAGCATTTT. Protein: CASSLGTGDYSNQPQHF.

The rearrangement joins TRBV21-1 to TRBJ1-2. TRBV21-1 is assigned pseudogene status. The CDR3 is 17 residues long. The CDR3 spells CASSKVRGGIEDYGYTF. The CDR3, as DNA: TGTGCCAGCAGCAAGGTGCGCGGAGGGATTGAGGACTATGGCTACACCTTC.

The V call is TRBV12-5, the J call TRBJ2-7, with 9 nucleotides matching TRBD1. The CDR3 spans 13 residues. Germline values: CDR1 LGHNT, CDR2 FRNRAP. V was clipped by 5 bases and J by 3 bases; unmatched bases: 2. CDR3 region: CASGRDRVYEQYF. The CDR3 DNA reads as TGTGCTAGTGGTCGGGACAGGGTCTACGAGCAGTACTTC.

J is TRBJ1-6 and V is TRBV5-8; the D is unclear. CDR1 SGHTS and CDR2 YDEGEE come from the germline V gene. This CDR3 has 11 residues. Between the trimmed V and J ends, which lost 7 bases and 7 bases, there was a span of 6 bases. The DNA for the CDR3 is TGTGCCAGCGATCGGAATTCACCCCTCCACTTT. This codes for CASDRNSPLHF. The complete variable domain, with remaining parts taken from reference TRBV5-8 and TRBJ1-6, reads EAGVTQSPTHLIKTRGQQATLRCSPISGHTSVYWYQQALGLGLQFLLWYDEGEERNRGNFPPRFSGRQFPNYSSELNVNALELEDSALYLCASDRNSPLHFGNGTRLTVT.

The chain carries TRBV28 and TRBJ1-6; D remains unclear. Germline V lookup: CDR1 MDHEN, CDR2 SYDVKM. The CDR3 loop spans 16 amino acids. Trimming took 2 bases from V and 10 from J, leaving 18 bases between them. The CDR3 is CASSLIVPKVSSPLHF. The CDR3 region has the DNA TGTGCCAGCAGTTTAATAGTCCCCAAAGTTTCCTCACCCCTCCACTTT.

V usage is TRBV5-1 and J usage is TRBJ2-6, with 7 bases that match TRBD1. The CDR3 runs to 16 residues. Germline CDR1 reads SGHRS; CDR2 reads YFSETQ. The ends lost 7 bases at V and 0 bases at J; junction bases unmatched: 7. For the CDR3, the DNA is TGCGCCAGCTTCCCCGGGGACAGCTCTGGGGCCAACGTCCTGACTTTC. It is translated as CASFPGDSSGANVLTF.

This chain joins TRBV9 and TRBJ2-5; 11 bases agree with TRBD2. Germline lookup yields CDR1 SGDLS and CDR2 YYNGEE. V lost 3 bases and J lost 4; bases outside the gene matches: 8. This CDR3 comprises 16 residues. Written as DNA, the CDR3 is TGTGCCAGCAGCGCAAGACTAGCGGGGCTCCGAGAGACCCAGTACTTC. This gives the protein CASSARLAGLRETQYF. Looking up the rest from reference TRBV9 and TRBJ2-5 gives the full variable domain: DSGVTQTPKHLITATGQRVTLRCSPRSGDLSVYWYQQSLDQGLQFLIQYYNGEERAKGNILERFSAQQFPDLHSELNLSSLELGDSALYFCASSARLAGLRETQYFGPGTRLLVL.

The rearrangement joins TRBV9 to TRBJ1-3; D is uncertain. This CDR3 contains 15 residues. V gave up 3 bases and J gave up 0 bases, with 10 bases separating them. In germline, CDR1 is SGDLS, CDR2 YYNGEE. The CDR3 DNA reads as TGTGCCAGCAGCGCCATAAGTAGCTCTGGAAACACCATATATTTT. Residues: CASSAISSSGNTIYF.

CDR3 in amino acids: CASSPSGQSSTDTQYF. CDR3 nucleotide sequence: TGTGCCAGCAGCCCCAGTGGACAATCTAGCACAGATACGCAGTATTTT. V gene TRBV14 combines with J gene TRBJ2-3, with D maybe TRBD1 (5 bases). CDR3 length: 16 residues. Germline lookup yields CDR1 SGHDN and CDR2 FVKESK. Deletions cut 4 bases from V and 0 bases from J, with 14 bases between.

This clone has just a few counts. The identical CDR3 is also encoded by other nucleotide sequences in the sample. The gene calls are TRBV20-1 and TRBJ1-1; a possible D gene is TRBD1 (6 bases). Per germline, CDR1 DFQATT and CDR2 SNEGSKA (reference sequence). The CDR3 has 10 residues. V was trimmed by 3 bases and J by 7 bases, leaving 6 bases between them. The CDR3 nucleotides read TGCAGTGCTAGCAGGGGTGAAGCTTTCTTT. It translates to CSASRGEAFF.

The chain couples TRBV5-1 to TRBJ1-4; 7 nucleotides match TRBD1. The J segment lost 14 bases and the V segment lost 0 bases, leaving 4 bases of the junction unmatched. Germline CDR1 and CDR2: SGHRS and YFSETQ. The CDR3 has 12 residues. As DNA, the CDR3 is TGCGCCAGCAGCTTGGGACAGGGAACGCTGTTTTTT. Translating gives CASSLGQGTLFF.

This chain uses TRBV12-3 or TRBV12-4 with TRBJ1-5; no firm D call. The V end lost 2 bases, the J end lost 4 bases, and 6 bases lay between the germline ends. The CDR3 loop spans 13 amino acids. In DNA, the CDR3 is TGTGCCAGCAGTTTACGAGAGAATCAGCCCCAGCATTTT. Its translation is CASSLRENQPQHF.

This sequence joins TRBV5-1 and TRBJ2-5, with TRBD2 matching over 8 bases. The V segment lost 4 bases and the J segment 5 bases; nucleotides outside the gene matches: 7. Germline CDR1 SGHRS, CDR2 YFSETQ. This CDR3 region has 14 residues. CDR3 sequence: CASSLGTSGETQYF. DNA for the CDR3: TGCGCCAGCAGCCTCGGGACTAGTGGGGAGACCCAGTACTTC.

CDR3 sequence: CASRSSSDTQYF. The CDR3 DNA reads TGTGCCAGCAGATCTAGCTCAGATACGCAGTATTTT. The chain recombines TRBV6-5 with TRBJ2-3, with D perhaps matching TRBD2 (5 bases). V shed 6 bases and J shed 4 bases, with 8 bases lying between them. Germline values: CDR1 MNHEY, CDR2 SVGAGI. The CDR3 totals 12 residues.